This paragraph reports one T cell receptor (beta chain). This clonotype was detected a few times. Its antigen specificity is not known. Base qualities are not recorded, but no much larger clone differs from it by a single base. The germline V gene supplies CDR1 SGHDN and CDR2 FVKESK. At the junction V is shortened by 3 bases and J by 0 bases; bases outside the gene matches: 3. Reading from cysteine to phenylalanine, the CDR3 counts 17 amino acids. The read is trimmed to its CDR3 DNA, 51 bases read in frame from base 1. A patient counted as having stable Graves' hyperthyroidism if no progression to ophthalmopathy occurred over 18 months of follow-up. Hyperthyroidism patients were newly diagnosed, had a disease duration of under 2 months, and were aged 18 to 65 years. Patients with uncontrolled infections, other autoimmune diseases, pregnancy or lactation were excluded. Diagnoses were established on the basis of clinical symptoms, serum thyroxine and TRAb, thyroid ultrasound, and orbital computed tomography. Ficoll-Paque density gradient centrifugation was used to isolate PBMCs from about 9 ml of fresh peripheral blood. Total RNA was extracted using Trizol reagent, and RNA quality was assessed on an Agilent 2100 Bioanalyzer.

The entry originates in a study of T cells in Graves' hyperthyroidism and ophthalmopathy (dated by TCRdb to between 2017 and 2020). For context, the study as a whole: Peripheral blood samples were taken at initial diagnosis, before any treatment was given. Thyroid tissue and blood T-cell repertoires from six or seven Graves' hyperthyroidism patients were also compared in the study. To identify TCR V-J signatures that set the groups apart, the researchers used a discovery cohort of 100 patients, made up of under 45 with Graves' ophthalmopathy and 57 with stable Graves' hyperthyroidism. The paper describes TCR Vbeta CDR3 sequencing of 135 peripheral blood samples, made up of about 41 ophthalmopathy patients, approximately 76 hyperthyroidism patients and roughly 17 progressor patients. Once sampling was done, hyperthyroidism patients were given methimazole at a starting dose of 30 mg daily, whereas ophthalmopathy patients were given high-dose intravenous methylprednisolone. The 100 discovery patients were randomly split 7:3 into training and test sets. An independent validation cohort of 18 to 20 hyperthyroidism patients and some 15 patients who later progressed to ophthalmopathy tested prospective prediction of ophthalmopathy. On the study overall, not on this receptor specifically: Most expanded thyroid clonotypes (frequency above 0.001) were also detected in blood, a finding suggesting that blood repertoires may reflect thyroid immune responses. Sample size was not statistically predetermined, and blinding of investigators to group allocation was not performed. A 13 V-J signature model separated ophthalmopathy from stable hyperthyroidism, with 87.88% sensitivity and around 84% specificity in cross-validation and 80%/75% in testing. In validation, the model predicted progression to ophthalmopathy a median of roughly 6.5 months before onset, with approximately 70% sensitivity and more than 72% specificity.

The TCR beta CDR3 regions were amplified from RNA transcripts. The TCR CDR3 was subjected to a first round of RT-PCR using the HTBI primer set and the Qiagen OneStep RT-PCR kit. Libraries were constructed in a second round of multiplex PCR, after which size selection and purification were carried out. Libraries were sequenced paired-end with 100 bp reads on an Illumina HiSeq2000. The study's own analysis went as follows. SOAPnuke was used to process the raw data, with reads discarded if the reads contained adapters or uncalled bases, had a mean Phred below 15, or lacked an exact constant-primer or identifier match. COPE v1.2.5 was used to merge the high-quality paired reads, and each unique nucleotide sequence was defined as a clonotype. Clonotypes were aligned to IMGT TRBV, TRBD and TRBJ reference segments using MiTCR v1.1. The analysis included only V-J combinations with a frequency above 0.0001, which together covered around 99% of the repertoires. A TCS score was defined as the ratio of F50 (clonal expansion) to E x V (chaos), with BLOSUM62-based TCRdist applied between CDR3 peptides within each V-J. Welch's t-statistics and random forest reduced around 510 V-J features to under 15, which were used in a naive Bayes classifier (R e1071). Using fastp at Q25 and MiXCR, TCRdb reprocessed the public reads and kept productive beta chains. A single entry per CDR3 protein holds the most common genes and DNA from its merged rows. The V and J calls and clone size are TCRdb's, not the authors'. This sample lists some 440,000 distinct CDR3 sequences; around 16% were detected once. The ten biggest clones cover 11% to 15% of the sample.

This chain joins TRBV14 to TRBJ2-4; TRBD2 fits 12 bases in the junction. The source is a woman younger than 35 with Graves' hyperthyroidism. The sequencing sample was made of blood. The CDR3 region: CASSHGLAGTAKNIQYF. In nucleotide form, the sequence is TGTGCCAGCAGCCATGGACTAGCGGGAACAGCCAAAAACATTCAGTACTTC.